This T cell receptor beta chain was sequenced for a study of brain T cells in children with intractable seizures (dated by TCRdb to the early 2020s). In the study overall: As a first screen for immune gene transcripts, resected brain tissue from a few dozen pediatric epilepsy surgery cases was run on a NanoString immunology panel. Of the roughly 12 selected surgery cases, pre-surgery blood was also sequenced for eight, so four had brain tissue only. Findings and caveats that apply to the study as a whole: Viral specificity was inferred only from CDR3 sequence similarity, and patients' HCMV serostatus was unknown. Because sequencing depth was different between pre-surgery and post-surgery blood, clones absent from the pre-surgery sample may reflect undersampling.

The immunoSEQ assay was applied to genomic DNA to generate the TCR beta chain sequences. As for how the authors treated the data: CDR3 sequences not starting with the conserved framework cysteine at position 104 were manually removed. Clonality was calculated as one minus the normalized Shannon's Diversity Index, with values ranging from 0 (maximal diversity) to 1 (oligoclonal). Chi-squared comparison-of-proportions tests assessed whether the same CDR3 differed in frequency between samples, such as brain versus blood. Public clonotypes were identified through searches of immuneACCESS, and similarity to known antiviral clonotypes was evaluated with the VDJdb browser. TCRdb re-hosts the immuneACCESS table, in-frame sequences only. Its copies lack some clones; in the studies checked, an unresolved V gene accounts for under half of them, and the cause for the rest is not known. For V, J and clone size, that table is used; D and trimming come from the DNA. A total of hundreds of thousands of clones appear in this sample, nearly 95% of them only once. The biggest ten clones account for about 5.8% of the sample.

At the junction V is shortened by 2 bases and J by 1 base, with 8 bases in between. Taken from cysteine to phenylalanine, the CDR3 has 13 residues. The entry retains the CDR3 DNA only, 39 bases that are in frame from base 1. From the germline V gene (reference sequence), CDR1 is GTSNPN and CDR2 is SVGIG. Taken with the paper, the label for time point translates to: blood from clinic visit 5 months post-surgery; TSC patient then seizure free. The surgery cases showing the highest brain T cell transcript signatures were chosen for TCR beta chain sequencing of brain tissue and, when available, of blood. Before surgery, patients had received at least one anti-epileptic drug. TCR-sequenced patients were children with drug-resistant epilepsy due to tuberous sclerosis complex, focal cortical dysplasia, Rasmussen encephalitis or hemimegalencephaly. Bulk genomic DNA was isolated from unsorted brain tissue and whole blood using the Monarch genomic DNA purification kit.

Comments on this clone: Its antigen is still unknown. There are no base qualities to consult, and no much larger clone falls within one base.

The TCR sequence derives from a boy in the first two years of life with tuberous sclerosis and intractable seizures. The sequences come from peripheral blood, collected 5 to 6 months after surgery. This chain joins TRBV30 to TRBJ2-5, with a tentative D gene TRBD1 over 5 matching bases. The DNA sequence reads TGTGCCTGGAGTAAGGGGATCCAAGAGACCCAGTACTTC. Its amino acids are CAWSKGIQETQYF.